This T cell receptor (beta chain) is drawn from a study of OX40 agonist ivuxolimab in advanced cancers. Whole-study context: Melanoma, hepatocellular carcinoma, head and neck or renal cell cancer occurred in dose-escalation patients. Study-wide results and caveats: Expanded clones belonging to CD8+ T cells outnumbered, on average, those of CD4+. The study found among the lowest clonal expansion in partial responders at 0.1-3.0 mg/kg. Dosing at 0.1 to 3.0 mg/kg was accompanied by clonal expansion of CD4+ and CD8+ blood T cells by week 6.

A note on this clone: Its antigen is currently unknown.

Sequencing used immunoSEQ multiplex PCR; TCRdb keeps in-frame clones, though not all of them. This table has almost 90,000 clones, just over 90% appearing once. Trimming removed 3 bases from V and 6 bases from J, with 14 bases in between. Per the germline V gene, CDR1 is ENHRY and CDR2 is SYGVKD. The CDR3 covers 14 residues. The receptor's source is an adult with an advanced solid tumor such as melanoma, head and neck, liver or kidney cancer. The chain is built from TRBV10-3 and TRBJ1-1; tentative D call: TRBD1 (6 bases). The specimen was CD4+ or CD8+ T cells sorted from blood, collected in a trial of the OX40 agonist ivuxolimab. CDR3 nucleotide sequence: TGTGCCATCAGTGAAATTGGACAGTCCTCTGAAGCTTTCTTT. Encoded protein: CAISEIGQSSEAFF.